The 25 T cell receptor beta chains below come from one sample, sequenced in a study of beta chain features in type 1 diabetes. The sequenced template was cDNA made from the entire isolated RNA. The method was immunoSEQ multiplex PCR; TCRdb's version includes in-frame clones alone and lacks a portion of them. This sample has about 700,000 clones; around 15% occur once, and the top ten carry roughly 0.022%. What these receptors recognize is not known. General observations from the study: Researchers report that Type 1 diabetes patients had moderately but significantly shorter TCRB CDR3s across all four CD4+ subsets.

The sequencing sample was made of naive CD4+ T cells from blood. Every receptor here comes from a man between 18 and 29 years old with type 1 diabetes.

The V and J genes are TRBV5-1 and TRBJ1-6; possibly TRBD1 for D (6 bases). From germline, CDR1 is SGHRS and CDR2 YFSETQ. V lost 0 bases to trimming and J lost 15 bases, with 7 bases between them. The CDR3 has 11 residues. CDR3 protein: CASSLGQDLHF. CDR3 DNA sequence: TGCGCCAGCAGCTTGGGACAGGACCTCCACTTT. The whole variable domain, remainder taken from reference TRBV5-1 and TRBJ1-6, is KAGVTQTPRYLIKTRGQQVTLSCSPISGHRSVSWYQQTPGQGLQFLFEYFSETQRNKGNFPGRFSGRQFSNSRSEMNVSTLELGDSALYLCASSLGQDLHFGNGTRLTVT.

Only a few counts were recorded for this clone. The same CDR3 can be traced to other DNA sequences in this sample. The J gene is TRBJ1-1, the V gene TRBV29-1; no clear D. The CDR3 is made up of 13 amino acids. The germline CDR1 and CDR2 sequences are SQVTM and ANQGSEA. V dropped 3 bases and J dropped 0 bases, with 8 bases sitting between them. The CDR3 loop reads CSVEGRMNTEAFF. CDR3 in DNA: TGCAGCGTTGAGGGGAGAATGAACACTGAAGCTTTCTTT.

About this clone: Other DNA sequences within the sample encode an identical CDR3. V is TRBV30 and J is TRBJ1-4, with D unclear. The V end was cut by 0 bases, the J end by 7 bases, with 6 bases between. Germline V gives CDR1 GTSNPN, CDR2 SVGIG (reference sequence). The CDR3 runs to 12 residues. CDR3 DNA: TGTGCCTGGAGTGTACGGCGTGAAAAACTGTTTTTT. Its translation: CAWSVRREKLFF.

This clone was seen only a few times. J is TRBJ2-3 and V is TRBV27; possible D gene TRBD2, 6 bases. Between the trimmed V and J ends, which lost 2 bases and 3 bases, there was a span of 9 bases. The CDR3 is made up of 14 amino acids. Germline V gives CDR1 MNHEY, CDR2 SMNVEV (reference sequence). In DNA form, the CDR3 reads TGTGCCAGCAGTTTAGGGGGGTTTACAGATACGCAGTATTTT. Encoded protein: CASSLGGFTDTQYF.

V usage is TRBV2 and J usage is TRBJ1-2; D not resolved. The CDR3 runs to 14 residues. Per germline, CDR1 SNHLY and CDR2 FYNNEI. The V gene lost 8 bases and the J gene lost 2 bases, with 15 bases spanning the gap. The CDR3 loop is CASSKEVVNYGYTF. The CDR3 nucleotides read TGTGCCAGCTCCAAAGAGGTGGTGAACTATGGCTACACCTTC.

This rearrangement joins TRBV29-1 to TRBJ1-2, with D possibly being TRBD1 (5 bases). The CDR3 totals 15 residues. V lost 3 bases and J 4 bases, leaving 18 bases between the germline ends. The germline V gene encodes CDR1 SQVTM and CDR2 ANQGSEA. The CDR3, as DNA: TGCAGCGTTGAGGGGGACCTTGGGACCCGCTATGGCTACACCTTC. This sequence encodes CSVEGDLGTRYGYTF.

J is TRBJ1-2 and V is TRBV28; the D gene is possibly TRBD1 (6 bases). Germline values: CDR1 MDHEN, CDR2 SYDVKM. The CDR3 covers 15 residues. Trimming shortened V by 2 bases and J by 6 bases, and 16 bases separated the two germline ends. Written as DNA, the CDR3 is TGTGCCAGCAGTTTACGGGGGGCGCAAGGGCATGGCTACACCTTC. It specifies CASSLRGAQGHGYTF.

This clone came up a few times. The chain employs TRBV4-1 and TRBJ1-2; D is undetermined. This CDR3 is 13 amino acids long. CDR1 is MGHRA and CDR2 is YSYEKL in the germline V gene. The V end was cut by 0 bases, the J end by 2 bases, with 4 bases between. The CDR3 DNA reads as TGCGCCAGCAGCCAAGATTTCAACTATGGCTACACCTTC. Its translation: CASSQDFNYGYTF.

This clone has only a few counts. The chain joins TRBV25-1 to TRBJ2-3; the D is unclear. The CDR3 extends over 13 amino acids. V lost 4 bases and J lost 10, with 15 bases in between. Germline V CDR1 and CDR2: MGHDK, SYGVNS. CDR3 region: CASSAHLFPAQYF. The CDR3 coding sequence is TGTGCCAGCAGTGCCCACTTGTTCCCTGCGCAGTATTTT. Using reference TRBV25-1 and TRBJ2-3 for the parts outside the CDR3, the full variable domain is EADIYQTPRYLVIGTGKKITLECSQTMGHDKMYWYQQDPGMELHLIHYSYGVNSTEKGDLSSESTVSRIRTEHFPLTLESARPSHTSQYLCASSAHLFPAQYFGPGTRLTVL.

The chain is built from TRBV30 and TRBJ1-2; perhaps TRBD1 as D (6 bases). This CDR3 is 17 amino acids long. The V gene lost 2 bases and the J gene lost 2 bases, with 21 bases spanning the gap. The germline V gene encodes CDR1 GTSNPN and CDR2 SVGIG (reference sequence). The CDR3 DNA is TGTGCCTGGAGTCACAGGGAAATACCGGTTAAGAACTATGGCTACACCTTC. The encoded protein is CAWSHREIPVKNYGYTF.

This clone was detected a few times. The chain joins TRBV5-1 to TRBJ1-2; no reliable D call. CDR3 length: 15 residues. V dropped 0 bases and J dropped 1 base, with 10 bases sitting between them. In germline, CDR1 is SGHRS, CDR2 YFSETQ. The CDR3 DNA reads as TGCGCCAGCAGCTTGGGGCCAGGCCATAACTATGGCTACACCTTC. Translation gives CASSLGPGHNYGYTF.

This chain connects TRBV10-3 to TRBJ2-5, with 13 bases lining up with TRBD2. Per the germline V gene, CDR1 is ENHRY and CDR2 is SYGVKD. This CDR3 comprises 16 residues. Germline trimming cut 3 bases from V and 7 bases from J; bases unmatched to any gene: 8. CDR3 nucleotide sequence: TGTGCCATCAGTGACCGGACTAGCGGGGGCCTAGGGACCCAGTACTTC. Translated, it gives CAISDRTSGGLGTQYF.

The chain is built from TRBV2 and TRBJ2-7, with TRBD1 matching over 9 bases. This CDR3 is built from 14 residues. The V gene end was trimmed by 6 bases and the J gene end by 3 bases; junction bases not matched to a gene: 6. The V gene's germline CDR1 is SNHLY and CDR2 FYNNEI. The CDR3 DNA follows: TGTGCCAGCAGCACCGGGACAGGGAACTACGAGCAGTACTTC. It translates to CASSTGTGNYEQYF.

The chain employs TRBV5-1 and TRBJ1-1; D is unclear. CDR1 SGHRS and CDR2 YFSETQ come from the germline V gene. Trimming removed 0 bases from V and 3 bases from J, with 9 bases in between. The CDR3 has 14 residues. CDR3 in amino acids: CASSLAVSDTEAFF. The CDR3 region has the DNA TGCGCCAGCAGCTTGGCCGTTTCGGACACTGAAGCTTTCTTT.

This clone occurred a few times. The sample carries other DNA sequences with the same CDR3. CDR3 protein: CASSPTGPSSGANVLTF. Written as DNA, the CDR3 is TGTGCCAGCTCTCCGACAGGACCTTCCTCTGGGGCCAACGTCCTGACTTTC. The rearrangement joins TRBV18 to TRBJ2-6, with D possibly TRBD1 on 6 matching bases. CDR1 KGHSH and CDR2 LQKENI come from the germline V gene. The CDR3 sequence is 17 residues long. Deletions cut 6 bases from V and 0 bases from J, with 15 bases between.

This clone has more than one count but fewer than ten. J is TRBJ1-2 and V is TRBV18; no definite D call. The CDR3 totals 13 residues. Trimming stripped 3 bases from V and 6 bases from J, with 11 bases between. Per germline, CDR1 KGHSH and CDR2 LQKENI. This CDR3 is CASSPPGENGYTF. The CDR3 DNA reads as TGTGCCAGCTCACCCCCCGGAGAAAATGGCTACACCTTC.

The rearrangement links TRBV19 to TRBJ2-3; unclear D gene. Germline V gene lookup returns CDR1 LNHDA and CDR2 SQIVND (reference sequence). The CDR3 has 12 amino acids. V lost 4 bases and J 6 bases, leaving 8 bases between the germline ends. This CDR3 reads CASSTFGDTQYF. CDR3 DNA: TGTGCCAGTAGTACCTTTGGTGATACGCAGTATTTT.

The chain carries TRBV7-9 and TRBJ1-2; tentatively, D is TRBD1 (6 bases). V was clipped by 4 bases and J by 5 bases, with 20 bases between them. The CDR3 extends over 16 amino acids. Germline V gene data show CDR1 as SEHNR and CDR2 as FQNEAQ (reference sequence). The CDR3 loop is CASSSLDRDMSYGYTF. The CDR3 nucleotides are TGTGCCAGCAGCTCGTTGGACCGGGACATGTCTTATGGCTACACCTTC.

A few counts support this clone. The chain uses TRBV30 and TRBJ1-5; tentatively, D is TRBD1 (6 bases). V was trimmed by 5 bases and J by 2 bases, leaving 16 bases between them. The CDR3 contains 15 residues. Germline CDR1 and CDR2: GTSNPN and SVGIG (reference sequence). CDR3 DNA sequence: TGTGCCTGGGGGCTAGGGACATTCGGCAATCAGCCCCAGCATTTT. This encodes CAWGLGTFGNQPQHF.

This clone appeared a few times. This chain uses TRBV7-9 with TRBJ2-5, with 8 positions matching TRBD2. With V trimmed by 5 bases and J by 5 bases, 10 bases remained unmatched. The CDR3 spans 15 residues. Per the germline V gene, CDR1 is SEHNR and CDR2 is FQNEAQ (reference sequence). The CDR3 reads CASSLSSSGAETQYF. In nucleotides, the CDR3 is TGTGCCAGCAGCCTGTCCAGTAGCGGGGCCGAGACCCAGTACTTC.

The chain links TRBV4-1 to TRBJ2-7, with D perhaps being TRBD1 or TRBD2 (5 bases each). Trimming removed 4 bases from V and 3 bases from J, with 19 bases in between. This CDR3 contains 16 residues. Germline V CDR1 and CDR2: MGHRA, YSYEKL. This chain's CDR3 is CASSRDRLGRNYEQYF. The CDR3 bases are TGCGCCAGCAGCCGAGATCGGTTGGGACGGAACTACGAGCAGTACTTC.

There are a few counts of this clone. This rearrangement joins TRBV5-6 to TRBJ2-6; D remains ambiguous. This CDR3 spans 14 amino acids. V was trimmed by 2 bases and J by 2 bases, leaving 5 bases between them. Looked up from germline, CDR1 is SGHDT and CDR2 is YYEEEE. CDR3 amino acids: CASSLRAGANVLTF. In nucleotides, the CDR3 is TGTGCCAGCAGCTTACGAGCTGGGGCCAACGTCCTGACTTTC.

This clone was counted between two and nine times. The chain recombines TRBV29-1 with TRBJ2-5, with 11 bases aligning to TRBD1. Germline loops: CDR1 SQVTM, CDR2 ANQGSEA. The CDR3 length is 14 residues. With 1 base clipped from V and 2 bases from J, the junction kept 0 bases outside the gene matches. The CDR3 loop reads CSVEGDRGQETQYF. For the CDR3, the DNA is TGCAGCGTTGAAGGGGACAGGGGGCAAGAGACCCAGTACTTC.

This clone has just a few counts. The V gene is TRBV4-1, the J gene TRBJ2-4; 12 nucleotides match TRBD1. V dropped 4 bases and J dropped 2; count of bases not matched to a gene: 3. This CDR3 region has 16 residues. CDR1 and CDR2 (germline): MGHRA, YSYEKL. CDR3 coding DNA: TGCGCCAGCAGCCCGGGACAGGGGGCGACCAAAAACATTCAGTACTTC. Encoded protein: CASSPGQGATKNIQYF.

The V gene is TRBV6-5, the J gene TRBJ1-5; no clear D. The V and J ends lost 0 bases and 5 bases respectively, with 11 bases between them. The CDR3 totals 15 residues. The V gene's germline CDR1 is MNHEY and CDR2 SVGAGI. Here the CDR3 DNA reads TGTGCCAGCAGTTACTCGAAGAACAGTGATCAGCCCCAGCATTTT. Protein sequence: CASSYSKNSDQPQHF.